This entry lists 20 T cell receptor beta chains sequenced from one sample in a study of blood T cell repertoires in COVID-19. Data came from immunoSEQ multiplex PCR; TCRdb stores just in-frame clones and leaves some out. This sample has about 150,000 clones; about nine tenths occur once, and the top ten carry less than 0.95%. Sequenced: peripheral blood. Every receptor here comes from a woman in her forties or fifties with acute or convalescent COVID-19.

The chain has TRBV30 and TRBJ1-2, with a weak D call TRBD1 (5 bases). The germline CDR1 and CDR2 sequences are GTSNPN and SVGIG (reference sequence). This CDR3 has 15 residues. V gave up 0 bases and J gave up 8 bases, with 19 bases separating them. The CDR3 bases are TGTGCCTGGAGTGTACTTTTGTCAGGGTCATACGGCTACACCTTC. Residues: CAWSVLLSGSYGYTF.

The chain couples TRBV24-1 to TRBJ1-2; 10 positions match TRBD1. CDR1 and CDR2 from the germline V gene are KGHDR and SFDVKD. V was pared by 4 bases and J by 2 bases, with 3 bases of the junction left unmatched. The CDR3 sequence is 15 residues long. The CDR3 here is CATSDPGQGNYGYTF. The CDR3 DNA reads as TGTGCCACCAGTGACCCGGGACAGGGGAACTATGGCTACACCTTC.

This clone showed up just once. The V and J genes are TRBV2 and TRBJ2-1; unclear D gene. This CDR3 region has 14 residues. Per germline, CDR1 SNHLY and CDR2 FYNNEI. V was pared by 2 bases and J by 8 bases, with 13 bases between. The CDR3 region is CASSEIVSGDEQFF. The CDR3 DNA reads as TGTGCCAGCAGTGAAATAGTGTCAGGCGATGAGCAGTTCTTC.

The chain uses TRBV6-5 and TRBJ2-7; TRBD1 matches at 7 bases. CDR3 length equals 13 residues. Germline V gene sequence: CDR1 MNHEY, CDR2 SVGAGI. V lost 6 bases, J lost 2 bases, and 4 bases stayed unmatched. The CDR3 spells CASSQGQTYEQYF. The CDR3 region has the DNA TGTGCCAGCAGCCAGGGACAGACCTACGAGCAGTACTTC.

The chain is built from TRBV5-4 and TRBJ2-7; 7 bases are shared with TRBD2. The V gene end was trimmed by 2 bases and the J gene end by 6 bases; junction bases not matched to a gene: 5. This CDR3 is built from 13 residues. Germline lookup yields CDR1 SGHNT and CDR2 YYREEE (reference sequence). CDR3 sequence: CASSFWTRVEQYF. The DNA for the CDR3 is TGTGCCAGCAGCTTTTGGACTAGGGTCGAGCAGTACTTC.

This chain joins TRBV19 and TRBJ2-2; the D gene is possibly TRBD2 (6 bases). Germline CDR1 LNHDA, CDR2 SQIVND (reference sequence). This CDR3 comprises 14 residues. V was shortened by 10 bases and J by 5 bases, with 17 bases between the two germline ends. In nucleotides, the CDR3 is TGTGCCACCGGGAACATGGGGGGAACCGGGGAGCTGTTTTTT. It encodes CATGNMGGTGELFF. The whole variable domain, remainder taken from reference TRBV19 and TRBJ2-2, is DGGITQSPKYLFRKEGQNVTLSCEQNLNHDAMYWYRQDPGQGLRLIYYSQIVNDFQKGDIAEGYSVSREKKESFPLTVTSAQKNPTAFYLCATGNMGGTGELFFGEGSRLTVL.

The chain carries TRBV9 and TRBJ1-1; 11 bases agree with TRBD1. V was pared by 3 bases and J by 0 bases, with 4 bases of the junction left unmatched. The CDR3 length is 16 residues. Germline V gene data show CDR1 as SGDLS and CDR2 as YYNGEE. The CDR3 sequence is CASSAGQGAMNTEAFF. In nucleotides, the CDR3 is TGTGCCAGCAGCGCCGGACAGGGGGCTATGAACACTGAAGCTTTCTTT.

The V gene is TRBV19, the J gene TRBJ1-5; maybe TRBD1 (6 bases). Trimming took off 10 bases at V and 2 bases at J, with 15 bases between the two ends. In germline, CDR1 is LNHDA, CDR2 SQIVND (reference sequence). This CDR3 has 14 residues. The CDR3 DNA reads TGTGCCACGCAGCAGGGGTCAGGCAATCAGCCCCAGCATTTT. Translating gives CATQQGSGNQPQHF.

J is TRBJ2-3 and V is TRBV5-4, with D perhaps TRBD2 (6 bases). CDR3 size: 14 residues. Deletions cut 3 bases from V and 6 bases from J, with 14 bases between. Germline values: CDR1 SGHNT, CDR2 YYREEE (reference sequence). The CDR3, as DNA: TGTGCCAGCAGCTCGGACGGGGCGGGGGATACGCAGTATTTT. Its translation is CASSSDGAGDTQYF. Using reference TRBV5-4 and TRBJ2-3 for the parts outside the CDR3, the full variable domain is ETGVTQSPTHLIKTRGQQVTLRCSSQSGHNTVSWYQQALGQGPQFIFQYYREEENGRGNFPPRFSGLQFPNYSSELNVNALELDDSALYLCASSSDGAGDTQYFGPGTRLTVL.

The J gene is TRBJ1-6, the V gene TRBV19; weak D call: TRBD1 (6 bases). CDR1 is LNHDA and CDR2 is SQIVND in the germline V gene (reference sequence). Deletions cut 6 bases from V and 5 bases from J, with 20 bases between. The CDR3 runs 17 residues. CDR3 nucleotide sequence: TGTGCCAGTAGCCAGGGCCGTTCAGGGGCAGATAATTCACCCCTCCACTTT. Amino acids: CASSQGRSGADNSPLHF.

The CDR3 DNA sequence: TGTGCCAGCAGCTTTACAGGGGCCACTGAAGCTTTCTTT. It specifies CASSFTGATEAFF. The rearrangement joins TRBV5-4 to TRBJ1-1; 7 bases match TRBD1. This CDR3 has 13 residues. V dropped 2 bases and J dropped 4; count of bases not matched to a gene: 2. Germline V CDR1 and CDR2: SGHNT, YYREEE (reference sequence).

V usage is TRBV7-3 and J usage is TRBJ2-7; 9 bases align to TRBD2. Germline V gene lookup returns CDR1 SGHTA and CDR2 FQGTGA. J lost 2 bases, V lost 6 bases, and 8 bases had no gene match. This CDR3 spans 15 amino acids. The DNA for the CDR3 is TGTGCCAGCAGTCTGAGCGGGGGGTCCACCTACGAGCAGTACTTC. As protein: CASSLSGGSTYEQYF.

The rearrangement links TRBV4-1 to TRBJ1-6, with TRBD1 identical over 8 bases. This CDR3 comprises 19 residues. The J segment lost 0 bases and the V segment lost 4 bases, leaving 11 bases of the junction unmatched. Per the germline V gene, CDR1 is MGHRA and CDR2 is YSYEKL. The CDR3 loop is CASSRAGTGGSSYNSPLHF. The CDR3 region has the DNA TGCGCCAGCAGCCGGGCCGGGACAGGCGGGAGCTCCTATAATTCACCCCTCCACTTT.

The CDR3 loop is CATRSSYNSPLHF. CDR3 nucleotides: TGTGCCACCAGGAGCTCCTATAATTCACCCCTCCACTTT. The rearrangement joins TRBV15 to TRBJ1-6, with unresolved D. CDR3 size: 13 residues. Trimming took off 6 bases at V and 0 bases at J, with 3 bases between the two ends. Germline lookup yields CDR1 LNHNV and CDR2 YYDKDF (reference sequence).

CDR3 DNA: TGTGCCAGCAGTTTAGAGGGTAGAAGTTGGGAGACCCAGTACTTC. Its translation: CASSLEGRSWETQYF. V gene TRBV27 combines with J gene TRBJ2-5; TRBD2 is a possible D gene (5 bases). The V end was cut by 2 bases, the J end by 5 bases, with 15 bases between. The CDR3 contains 15 residues. Looked up from germline, CDR1 is MNHEY and CDR2 is SMNVEV (reference sequence).

The J gene is TRBJ2-1, the V gene TRBV6-6; TRBD2 matches at 9 bases. The germline CDR1 and CDR2 sequences are MNHNY and SVGAGI (reference sequence). The length of the CDR3 is 16 residues. The V and J ends lost 11 bases and 7 bases, in that order; junction bases with no gene match: 18. The CDR3 region is CARGGGGGPPVNEQFF. The CDR3 nucleotides are TGTGCCCGCGGGGGGGGCGGGGGGCCCCCAGTTAATGAGCAGTTCTTC.

The chain joins TRBV7-3 to TRBJ2-1, with TRBD2 matching over 14 bases. CDR1 and CDR2 (germline): SGHTA, FQGTGA. V was pared by 2 bases and J by 3 bases, with 0 bases of the junction left unmatched. The CDR3 covers 16 residues. CDR3 residues: CASSLGTSGSYNEQFF. The CDR3 DNA is TGTGCCAGCAGCTTAGGGACTAGCGGGAGCTACAATGAGCAGTTCTTC.

The V gene is TRBV12-5, the J gene TRBJ1-2, with 7 bases aligning to TRBD1. With V trimmed by 7 bases and J by 2 bases, 4 bases remained unmatched. CDR1 and CDR2 from the germline V gene are LGHNT and FRNRAP. The CDR3 contains 13 residues. CDR3 coding DNA: TGTGCTAGTGACAGGGGCCCCAACTATGGCTACACCTTC. Translating gives CASDRGPNYGYTF. Full variable domain (outside the CDR3, taken from reference TRBV12-5 and TRBJ1-2): DARVTQTPRHKVTEMGQEVTMRCQPILGHNTVFWYRQTMMQGLELLAYFRNRAPLDDSGMPKDRFSAEMPDATLATLKIQPSEPRDSAVYFCASDRGPNYGYTFGSGTRLTVV.

This chain connects TRBV6-5 to TRBJ2-6; TRBD2 is a possible D gene (5 bases). The CDR3 covers 14 residues. V was pared by 0 bases and J by 6 bases, with 6 bases between. Germline loops: CDR1 MNHEY, CDR2 SVGAGI. The CDR3 DNA reads TGTGCCAGCAGTTACTCGACTAAGGCCAACGTCCTGACTTTC. Translation gives CASSYSTKANVLTF.

The DNA of the CDR3 is TGTGCCAGCAGCCAAGCCCGGGGATCCTACAATGAGCAGTTCTTC. Its protein is CASSQARGSYNEQFF. The gene calls are TRBV3-1 (or the pseudogene TRBV3-2) and TRBJ2-1; a weak D match, TRBD2 (5 bases). Germline V gene lookup returns CDR1 LGHDT and CDR2 YNNKEL (reference sequence). This CDR3 contains 15 residues. The ends were cut back, 1 base at V and 1 base at J, with 8 bases in the middle.